One and the same sample provided the 27 T cell receptor beta chains below, sequenced in a study of regulatory T cells in long-lasting Graves disease. Arm-PCR of CDR3 regions and iRepertoire HTBI primers were the basis on which TCR beta libraries were built. TCRdb called the multiplex PCR reads again in MiXCR, with one record for every CDR3 protein. The data show more than 400,000 distinct CDR3 sequences, about 16% seen once. Sample time point: newly diagnosed GD, antithyroid drugs for less than 3 months. Construction of the TCR library relied on RNA isolated from PBMCs. The data were also submitted as part of a second study, on T cells in Graves' hyperthyroidism and ophthalmopathy.

The specimen was peripheral blood mononuclear cells (PBMCs), collected at new diagnosis, from a patient treated with antithyroid drugs. These receptors came from a woman in her twenties or thirties with Graves disease.

This clonotype was detected many times. This chain uses TRBV6-1 with TRBJ1-1; D is uncertain. Germline CDR1 reads MNHNS; CDR2 reads SASEGT. Trimming stripped 7 bases from V and 4 bases from J, with 10 bases between. The CDR3 has 12 amino acids. For the CDR3, the DNA is TGTGCCAGCACCTCACTTTTCACTGAAGCTTTCTTT. As protein: CASTSLFTEAFF.

Many counts were recorded for this clonotype. The V call is TRBV3-1, the J call TRBJ2-5; no clear D gene. Germline-derived CDR1 and CDR2 are LGHDT and YNNKEL (reference sequence). The CDR3 is made up of 12 amino acids. V was shortened by 0 bases and J by 6 bases, with 5 bases between the two germline ends. The CDR3 protein is CASSQDPKTQYF. As DNA, the CDR3 is TGTGCCAGCAGCCAAGATCCCAAGACCCAGTACTTC.

The rearrangement links TRBV12-3 or TRBV12-4 to TRBJ1-5; TRBD1 agrees at 7 bases. This CDR3 has 16 residues. Germline trimming cut 8 bases from V and 1 base from J; bases unmatched to any gene: 11. Written as DNA, the CDR3 is TGTGCCAGCCATCCTGGACAGGCACTGAGCAATCAGCCCCAGCATTTT. It is translated as CASHPGQALSNQPQHF.

This clonotype was seen ten or more times. The gene calls are TRBV11-2 and TRBJ1-1; perhaps TRBD1 as D (5 bases). The CDR3 contains 15 residues. From germline, CDR1 is SGHAT and CDR2 FQNNGV. Trimming shortened V by 2 bases and J by 1 base, and 11 bases separated the two germline ends. Here the CDR3 DNA reads TGTGCCAGCAGCTTAATCGGGGCTCGGAACACTGAAGCTTTCTTT. Translation: CASSLIGARNTEAFF.

The sample holds many counts of this clonotype. The rearrangement joins TRBV29-1 to TRBJ1-1, with unresolved D. Germline values: CDR1 SQVTM, CDR2 ANQGSEA. The CDR3 loop spans 11 amino acids. The V and J ends lost 0 bases and 14 bases respectively, with 13 bases between them. The CDR3 sequence is CSVEDRQNLFF. In DNA, the CDR3 is TGCAGCGTTGAAGATCGTCAGAACCTCTTCTTT.

Many counts were recorded for this clonotype. CDR3 region: CSARGETGTAFWGELFF. CDR3 nucleotides: TGCAGTGCTAGAGGCGAGACCGGGACAGCCTTTTGGGGGGAGCTGTTTTTT. This chain connects TRBV20-1 to TRBJ2-2; 7 bases are a match to TRBD1. The germline gives CDR1 DFQATT, CDR2 SNEGSKA (reference sequence). This CDR3 comprises 17 residues. Trimming cost V 1 base and J 8 bases; bases outside gene matches: 16.

This clonotype was counted many times. V gene TRBV20-1 combines with J gene TRBJ1-5, with 9 bases fitting TRBD1. The germline CDR1 and CDR2 sequences are DFQATT and SNEGSKA (reference sequence). The ends lost 4 bases at V and 4 bases at J; junction bases unmatched: 5. This CDR3 is 14 amino acids long. CDR3 sequence (DNA): TGCAGTGCTACCAGACAGGGGGGTAATCAGCCCCAGCATTTT. Translation gives CSATRQGGNQPQHF.

With respect to this clonotype: It may be a read error: a sequence one base away is much more abundant. The V call is TRBV30, the J call TRBJ2-2; D perhaps matches TRBD1 (6 bases). The CDR3 is made up of 12 amino acids. CDR1 and CDR2 (germline): GTSNPN, SVGIG (reference sequence). The CDR3 region is CAWSAGAGEPFF. CDR3 coding DNA: TGTGCCTGGAGTGCAGGGGCCGGGGAGCCGTTTTTT.

This clonotype was detected ten times or more. The V and J genes are TRBV27 and TRBJ1-1; TRBD1 matches at 9 bases. V lost 5 bases, J lost 2 bases, and 9 bases stayed unmatched. The CDR3 has 16 residues. CDR1 MNHEY and CDR2 SMNVEV come from the germline V gene (reference sequence). The CDR3 nucleotides read TGTGCCAGCAGTCTCGCCGGGACAGGGCCAAACACTGAAGCTTTCTTT. Translation: CASSLAGTGPNTEAFF.

The chain joins TRBV7-9 to TRBJ1-6; D is possibly TRBD1 (5 bases). CDR1 and CDR2 (germline): SEHNR, FQNEAQ (reference sequence). The CDR3 covers 16 residues. Trimming removed 6 bases at V and 1 base at J, with 13 bases between. CDR3 loop: CASSKTDSSYNSPLHF. As DNA, the CDR3 is TGTGCCAGCAGTAAGACAGACTCATCCTATAATTCACCCCTCCACTTT.

A remark on this clonotype: A far larger clone lies a single base away; this is likely a read error. The rearrangement uses TRBV2 and TRBJ2-1; possible D gene TRBD2, 6 bases. The CDR3 consists of 16 residues. The germline CDR1 and CDR2 sequences are SNHLY and FYNNEI. DNA of the CDR3: TGTGCCAGCAGCTTAGGCCGGGGGAGCTCCTACAATGAGCAGTCCTTC. This encodes CASSLGRGSSYNEQSF.

This clonotype was picked up many times. V is TRBV12-3 or TRBV12-4 and J is TRBJ1-3; tentatively, D is TRBD1 (5 bases). This CDR3 region has 14 residues. V gave up 5 bases and J gave up 1 base, with 9 bases separating them. Here the CDR3 DNA reads TGTGCCAGCAGTGCCGCAGGGTCTGGAAACACCATATATTTT. Translating it yields CASSAAGSGNTIYF.

The table lists this clonotype with many counts. V and J are TRBV20-1 and TRBJ2-7; TRBD1 agrees at 7 bases. This CDR3 spans 13 amino acids. Germline CDR1 reads DFQATT; CDR2 reads SNEGSKA (reference sequence). Trimming took 8 bases from V and 5 from J; bases not matched to a gene: 12. The CDR3 sequence: CSLTKTGLNEQYF. For the CDR3, the DNA is TGCAGTCTAACGAAGACAGGGCTGAACGAGCAGTACTTC.

J is TRBJ2-5 and V is TRBV28; D gene unclear. In germline, CDR1 is MDHEN, CDR2 SYDVKM. Between the trimmed V and J ends, which lost 6 bases and 1 base, there was a span of 12 bases. The CDR3 is 14 amino acids. CDR3 bases: TGTGCCAGCAGCGGAAGGAGCTTCCAAGAGACCCAGTACTTC. Its translation is CASSGRSFQETQYF.

The rearrangement uses TRBV6-1 and TRBJ2-7; D is possibly TRBD1 or TRBD2 (5 bases each). V lost 6 bases, J lost 3 bases, and 15 bases lay in between. Germline assignment: CDR1 MNHNS and CDR2 SASEGT. This CDR3 has 14 residues. The CDR3, as DNA: TGTGCCAGCAGCTTGAGGGACCCAGACTACGAGCAGTACTTC. Amino acid sequence: CASSLRDPDYEQYF.

This clonotype was detected only a few times. V is TRBV6-2 or TRBV6-3 and J is TRBJ1-4; 7 positions agree with TRBD1. The V and J ends lost 7 bases and 7 bases, in that order; junction bases with no gene match: 9. Germline values: CDR1 MNHEY, CDR2 SVGEGT. The CDR3 is 14 residues long. The CDR3 nucleotides read TGTGCCAGCACTTCAGGGGGAGAAGGTGAAAAACTGTTTTTT. Translated: CASTSGGEGEKLFF.

The CDR3 DNA follows: TGTGCCAGCTCACCATCGCGGGAGGGCCGAGGCAATGAGCAGTTCTTC. This encodes CASSPSREGRGNEQFF. The chain joins TRBV18 to TRBJ2-1, with 9 bases aligning to TRBD2. This CDR3 has 16 amino acids. The germline V gene encodes CDR1 KGHSH and CDR2 LQKENI. Trimming cost V 2 bases and J 6 bases; bases outside gene matches: 8.

A word on this clonotype: With a far larger clone one base away, a read error is the likely cause. V is TRBV2 and J is TRBJ2-5, with 12 bases identical to TRBD2. The assigned J gene may be wrong: the sequence end matches TRBJ2-1 better. CDR1 SNHLY and CDR2 FYNNEI come from the germline V gene. The CDR3 length is 15 residues. This chain's CDR3 is CASSKTSGRNSEQFF. CDR3 nucleotide sequence: TGTGCCAGCAGCAAGACTAGCGGGAGAAATAGTGAGCAGTTCTTC.

The sample holds many counts of this clonotype. The V and J genes are TRBV5-1 and TRBJ1-2; D might be TRBD1 (5 bases). This CDR3 has 15 amino acids. In germline, CDR1 is SGHRS, CDR2 YFSETQ. With 2 bases removed from V and 1 base from J, the gap between germline ends came to 12 bases. DNA for the CDR3: TGCGCCAGCAGCTTTGGCCGGGGGATTAACTATGGCTACACCTTC. Its translation: CASSFGRGINYGYTF.

In its sample, this clonotype was seen many times. This rearrangement joins TRBV2 to TRBJ1-1; a possible D gene is TRBD1 (5 bases). The V gene lost 2 bases and the J gene lost 6 bases, with 19 bases spanning the gap. The length of the CDR3 is 16 residues. The V gene's germline CDR1 is SNHLY and CDR2 FYNNEI. The CDR3 is CASSEIRNRKEPEAFF. CDR3 nucleotide sequence: TGTGCCAGCAGTGAAATTAGAAACAGGAAAGAACCTGAAGCTTTCTTT. Together with reference TRBV2 and TRBJ1-1, the CDR3 gives the full variable domain: EPEVTQTPSHQVTQMGQEVILRCVPISNHLYFYWYRQILGQKVEFLVSFYNNEISEKSEIFDDQFSVERPDGSNFTLKIRSTKLEDSAMYFCASSEIRNRKEPEAFFGQGTRLTVV.

At least ten counts were recorded for this clonotype. The V gene is TRBV27, the J gene TRBJ2-3; D is undetermined. Germline V gene sequence: CDR1 MNHEY, CDR2 SMNVEV (reference sequence). The CDR3 contains 12 residues. V was cut by 6 bases and J by 0 bases, with 4 bases left in between. Written as DNA, the CDR3 is TGTGCCAGCAGGGACAGCACAGATACGCAGTATTTT. Translating it yields CASRDSTDTQYF.

Many counts were recorded for this clonotype. The V and J genes are TRBV28 and TRBJ2-6; the D gene is possibly TRBD1 (6 bases). This CDR3 is 14 amino acids long. V lost 6 bases and J 3 bases, leaving 9 bases between the germline ends. The V gene's germline CDR1 is MDHEN and CDR2 SYDVKM. CDR3 sequence: CASRDRSGANVLTF. The CDR3 DNA is TGTGCCAGCAGGGACAGAAGTGGGGCCAACGTCCTGACTTTC.

This clonotype has a count of ten or more. The chain employs TRBV7-9 and TRBJ2-1; D remains ambiguous. The V and J ends lost 7 bases and 6 bases respectively, with 10 bases between them. The CDR3 extends over 12 amino acids. Germline loops: CDR1 SEHNR, CDR2 FQNEAQ (reference sequence). CDR3 DNA: TGTGCCAGCACCCCCTCCAGCAATGAGCAGTTCTTC. Translating gives CASTPSSNEQFF.

The chain carries TRBV4-1 and TRBJ2-1, with a tentative D call TRBD2 (7 bases). Trimming left V 6 bases short and J 0 bases short, with 18 bases between. The CDR3 has 17 residues. Germline values: CDR1 MGHRA, CDR2 YSYEKL. The CDR3: CASSRPAGAGSYNEQFF. The CDR3 DNA reads TGCGCCAGCAGTCGTCCCGCGGGGGCGGGCTCCTACAATGAGCAGTTCTTC.

This clonotype was seen many times. The chain has TRBV4-2 and TRBJ2-7; tentative D call: TRBD1 (5 bases). V was trimmed by 4 bases and J by 4 bases, leaving 14 bases between them. The CDR3 has 14 amino acids. Germline CDR1 reads LGHNA; CDR2 reads YNFKEQ. CDR3 DNA: TGTGCCAGCAGCCTCGGTAGCTCAGGGTACGAGCAGTACTTC. It yields the protein CASSLGSSGYEQYF.

This clonotype was detected many times. This rearrangement joins TRBV27 to TRBJ1-1; D ambiguous. V lost 6 bases and J 2 bases, leaving 10 bases between the germline ends. Germline assignment: CDR1 MNHEY and CDR2 SMNVEV (reference sequence). The CDR3 extends over 13 amino acids. This chain's CDR3 is CASSLQQNTEAFF. CDR3 in DNA: TGTGCCAGCAGCCTACAGCAAAACACTGAAGCTTTCTTT.

Many counts were recorded for this clonotype. The chain uses TRBV11-2 and TRBJ2-1; 8 nucleotides align to TRBD1. Germline assignment: CDR1 SGHAT and CDR2 FQNNGV. With 3 bases clipped from V and 3 bases from J, the junction kept 4 bases outside the gene matches. This CDR3 comprises 15 residues. The CDR3 protein is CASSFGQGFYNEQFF. The DNA for the CDR3 is TGTGCCAGCAGCTTCGGACAGGGCTTCTACAATGAGCAGTTCTTC.